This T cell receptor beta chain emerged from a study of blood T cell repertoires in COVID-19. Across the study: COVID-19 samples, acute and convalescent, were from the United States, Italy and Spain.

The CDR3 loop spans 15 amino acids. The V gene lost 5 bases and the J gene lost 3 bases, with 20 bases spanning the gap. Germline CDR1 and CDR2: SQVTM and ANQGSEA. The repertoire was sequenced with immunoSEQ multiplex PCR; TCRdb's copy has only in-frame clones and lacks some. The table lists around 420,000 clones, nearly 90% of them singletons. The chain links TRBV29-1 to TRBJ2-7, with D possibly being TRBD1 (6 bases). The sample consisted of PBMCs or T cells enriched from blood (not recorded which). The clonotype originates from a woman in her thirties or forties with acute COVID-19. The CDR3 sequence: CSVWTWKGTYYEQYF. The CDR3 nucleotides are TGCAGCGTTTGGACTTGGAAGGGGACATACTACGAGCAGTACTTC.